The T cell receptor (beta chain) under discussion was sequenced for a study of cytomegalovirus exposure and HLA in healthy donors. This CDR3 comprises 14 residues. Trimming removed 10 bases from V and 0 bases from J, with 16 bases in between. CDR1 is MNHEY, CDR2 SMNVEV, per germline (reference sequence). Regarding the study as a whole: The investigators catalogued 150 to 200 TCR beta chains as cytomegalovirus-associated.

Comment on this clone: Antigen specificity is unknown.

This PCR relied on a set of 60 Vbeta primers and 13 Jbeta primers. Sequenced by immunoSEQ multiplex PCR; TCRdb stores in-frame clones only, minus some. The data show tens of thousands of clones, around 83% seen once. V and J are TRBV27 and TRBJ2-7; D gene ambiguous. This receptor was taken from a human donor in good health. The material sequenced was PBMCs. CDR3 sequence: CATRTGVNSYEQYF. In nucleotides, the CDR3 is TGTGCCACCAGAACTGGAGTAAACTCCTACGAGCAGTACTTC.